The source of this T cell receptor (beta chain) is a study of T cells in tumors after PD-1 blockade. Study-wide background: During anti-PD-1 treatment, some patients continued daily vismodegib 150 mg. Mean per blood sample: about 110,000 templates (about 21,000-270,000), 36,536 unique clonotypes.

Assay used: immunoSEQ multiplex PCR; TCRdb lists only in-frame clones, some missing. The table has 20,000 or so clones, over 70% seen once. Study-level findings and limits: Peripheral recruitment is suggested, as some novel exhausted tumor clones were in pre-treatment blood.

In its sample, this clone ranks as medium-sized. The antigen is unknown. Sample: PBMCs, taken after anti-PD-1 therapy. This clonotype was sampled from a human donor with advanced basal cell or squamous cell carcinoma (not recorded which).

CDR3 sequence reads: CASSLEGGLNQPQHF. The CDR3 DNA sequence: TGTGCCAGCAGCCTCGAGGGGGGTTTGAATCAGCCCCAGCATTTT. The chain combines TRBV5-6 with TRBJ1-5; D is perhaps TRBD1 (6 bases). With 4 bases removed from V and 4 bases from J, the gap between germline ends came to 15 bases. The CDR3 covers 15 residues. Looked up from germline, CDR1 is SGHDT and CDR2 is YYEEEE.